The sequence of this TCR beta chain was determined in a study of beta chain features in type 1 diabetes. The CDR3 extends over 17 amino acids. J gave up 3 bases and V 1 base, and 15 bases lay outside the gene matches. CDR1 is GTSNPN, CDR2 SVGIG, per germline (reference sequence). Sorting based on CD45RO/CCR7/CD25/CD127/CD95/CD27 separated CD4+ naive, central memory, regulatory and stem cell-like memory cells. Isolated RNA was reverse transcribed in full, so expressed TCRB transcripts were sequenced. Sequencing used immunoSEQ multiplex PCR; TCRdb keeps in-frame clones, though not all of them. The sample has 850,000 to 900,000 clones, about 17% seen once.

The chain has TRBV30 and TRBJ2-7; the match to TRBD1 covers 7 bases. The TCR comes from a woman under 30 in good health. Sequences were obtained from naive CD4+ T cells from blood. This chain's CDR3 is CAWSDETGTAKHYEQYF. As DNA, the CDR3 is TGTGCCTGGAGTGACGAAACAGGGACAGCGAAACACTACGAGCAGTACTTC. Filled out from reference TRBV30 and TRBJ2-7, the complete variable domain reads SQTIHQWPATLVQPVGSPLSLECTVEGTSNPNLYWYRQAAGRGLQLLFYSVGIGQISSEVPQNLSASRPQDRQFILSSKKLLLSDSGFYLCAWSDETGTAKHYEQYFGPGTRLTVT.